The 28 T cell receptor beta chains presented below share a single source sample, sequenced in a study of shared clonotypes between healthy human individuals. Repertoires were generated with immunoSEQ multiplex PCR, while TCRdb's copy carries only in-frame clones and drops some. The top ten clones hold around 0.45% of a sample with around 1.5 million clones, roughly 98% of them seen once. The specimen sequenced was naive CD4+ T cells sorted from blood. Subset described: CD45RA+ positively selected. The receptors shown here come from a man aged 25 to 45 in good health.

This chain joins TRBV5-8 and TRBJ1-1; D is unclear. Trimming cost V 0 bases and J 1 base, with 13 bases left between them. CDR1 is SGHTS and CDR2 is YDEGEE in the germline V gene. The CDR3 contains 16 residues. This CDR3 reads CASSLGQATTNTEAFF. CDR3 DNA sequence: TGTGCCAGCAGCTTGGGGCAGGCAACTACGAACACTGAAGCTTTCTTT.

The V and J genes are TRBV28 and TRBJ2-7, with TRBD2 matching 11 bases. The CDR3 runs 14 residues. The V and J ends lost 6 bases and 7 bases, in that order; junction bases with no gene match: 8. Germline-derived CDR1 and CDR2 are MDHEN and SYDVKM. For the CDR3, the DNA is TGTGCCAGCAGGCTGCCTGGGACTAGCGGTGAGCAGTACTTC. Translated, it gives CASRLPGTSGEQYF.

CDR3 sequence reads: CASSLPAAYTGELFF. The DNA of the CDR3 is TGTGCCAGCAGCTTACCCGCAGCCTACACCGGGGAGCTGTTTTTT. V and J are TRBV7-6 and TRBJ2-2; D not certain. Germline values: CDR1 SGHVS, CDR2 FNYEAQ. This CDR3 comprises 15 residues. V was trimmed by 2 bases and J by 3 bases, leaving 10 bases between them.

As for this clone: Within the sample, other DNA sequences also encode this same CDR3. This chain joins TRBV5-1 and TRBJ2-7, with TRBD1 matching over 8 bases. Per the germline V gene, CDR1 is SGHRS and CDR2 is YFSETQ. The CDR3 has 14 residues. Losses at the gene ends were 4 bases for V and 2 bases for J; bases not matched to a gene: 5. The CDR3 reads CASSPRDRTYEQYF. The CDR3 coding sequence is TGCGCCAGCAGCCCTCGGGACAGGACCTACGAGCAGTACTTC.

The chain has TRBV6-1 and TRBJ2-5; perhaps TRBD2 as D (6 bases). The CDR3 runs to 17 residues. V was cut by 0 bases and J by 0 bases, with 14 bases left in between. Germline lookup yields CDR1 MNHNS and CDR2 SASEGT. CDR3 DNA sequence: TGTGCCAGCAGTGAAGCGCTGGACTATGTGTACCAAGAGACCCAGTACTTC. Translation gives CASSEALDYVYQETQYF.

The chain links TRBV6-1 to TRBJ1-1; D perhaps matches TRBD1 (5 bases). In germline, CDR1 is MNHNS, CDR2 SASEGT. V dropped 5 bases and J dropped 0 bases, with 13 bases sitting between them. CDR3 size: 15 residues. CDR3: CASSLRQLLNTEAFF. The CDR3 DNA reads TGTGCCAGCAGTCTTAGACAGCTCTTGAACACTGAAGCTTTCTTT.

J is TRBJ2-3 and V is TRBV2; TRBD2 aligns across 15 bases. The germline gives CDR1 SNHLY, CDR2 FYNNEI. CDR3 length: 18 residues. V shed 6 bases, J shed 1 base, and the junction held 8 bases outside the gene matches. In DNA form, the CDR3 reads TGTGCCAGCAGCCCCGGGACTAGCGGGAGGCTGGGCACAGATACGCAGTATTTT. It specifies CASSPGTSGRLGTDTQYF.

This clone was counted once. CDR3 in amino acids: CASSLEAAYEQYF. CDR3 nucleotide sequence: TGTGCCAGCAGCTTGGAGGCGGCCTACGAGCAGTACTTC. The chain has TRBV5-4 and TRBJ2-7; D not resolved. V lost 0 bases to trimming and J lost 2 bases, with 6 bases between them. This CDR3 contains 13 residues. Germline V lookup: CDR1 SGHNT, CDR2 YYREEE (reference sequence).

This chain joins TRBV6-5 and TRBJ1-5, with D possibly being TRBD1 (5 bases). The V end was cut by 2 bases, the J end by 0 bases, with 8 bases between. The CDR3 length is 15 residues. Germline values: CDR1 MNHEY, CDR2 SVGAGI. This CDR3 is CASSYGGNSNQPQHF. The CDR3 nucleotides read TGTGCCAGCAGTTACGGGGGAAATAGCAATCAGCCCCAGCATTTT.

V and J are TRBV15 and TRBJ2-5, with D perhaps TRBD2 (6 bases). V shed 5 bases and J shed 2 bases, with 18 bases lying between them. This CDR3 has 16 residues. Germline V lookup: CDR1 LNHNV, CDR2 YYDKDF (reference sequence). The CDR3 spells CATSVPPGLRQETQYF. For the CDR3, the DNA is TGTGCCACCAGCGTTCCCCCGGGACTCCGACAAGAGACCCAGTACTTC.

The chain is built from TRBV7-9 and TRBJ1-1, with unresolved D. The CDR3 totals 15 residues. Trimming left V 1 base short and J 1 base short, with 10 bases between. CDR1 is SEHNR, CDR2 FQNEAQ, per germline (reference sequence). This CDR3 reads CASSLVFGENTEAFF. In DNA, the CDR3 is TGTGCCAGCAGCTTAGTTTTCGGGGAGAACACTGAAGCTTTCTTT.

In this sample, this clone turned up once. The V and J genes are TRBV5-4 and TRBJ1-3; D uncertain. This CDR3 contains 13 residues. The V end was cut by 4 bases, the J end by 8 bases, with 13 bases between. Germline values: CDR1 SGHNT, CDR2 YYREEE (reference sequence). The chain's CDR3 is CASSTNGRDTIYF. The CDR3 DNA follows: TGTGCCAGCAGCACAAATGGGCGGGACACCATATATTTT.

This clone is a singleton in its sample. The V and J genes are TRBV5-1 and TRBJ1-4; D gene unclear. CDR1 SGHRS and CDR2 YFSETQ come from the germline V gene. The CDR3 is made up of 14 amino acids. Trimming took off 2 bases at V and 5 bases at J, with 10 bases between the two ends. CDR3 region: CASSFVGVNEKLFF. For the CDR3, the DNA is TGCGCCAGCAGCTTTGTCGGGGTGAATGAAAAACTGTTTTTT. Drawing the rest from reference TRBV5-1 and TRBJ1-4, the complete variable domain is KAGVTQTPRYLIKTRGQQVTLSCSPISGHRSVSWYQQTPGQGLQFLFEYFSETQRNKGNFPGRFSGRQFSNSRSEMNVSTLELGDSALYLCASSFVGVNEKLFFGSGTQLSVL.

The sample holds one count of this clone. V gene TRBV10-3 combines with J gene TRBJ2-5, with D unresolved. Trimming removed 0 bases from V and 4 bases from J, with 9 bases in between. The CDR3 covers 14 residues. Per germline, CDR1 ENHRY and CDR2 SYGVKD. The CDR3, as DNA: TGTGCCATCAGTGAGTCTAGGGTGGGAGAGACCCAGTACTTC. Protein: CAISESRVGETQYF.

CDR3 in amino acids: CASTPPGRATEAFF. The CDR3 DNA reads TGTGCCAGCACCCCCCCGGGCCGGGCCACTGAAGCTTTCTTT. This sequence joins TRBV6-6 and TRBJ1-1, with D hard to call. The germline V gene has CDR1 MNHNY and CDR2 SVGAGI (reference sequence). V shed 7 bases and J shed 4 bases, with 16 bases lying between them. This CDR3 contains 14 residues.

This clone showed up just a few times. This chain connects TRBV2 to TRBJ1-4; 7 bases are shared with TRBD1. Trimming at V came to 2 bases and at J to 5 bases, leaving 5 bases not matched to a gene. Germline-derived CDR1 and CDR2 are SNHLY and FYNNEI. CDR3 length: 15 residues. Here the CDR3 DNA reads TGTGCCAGCAGTGAATGGGCAGGGGGGAATGAAAAACTGTTTTTT. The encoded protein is CASSEWAGGNEKLFF.

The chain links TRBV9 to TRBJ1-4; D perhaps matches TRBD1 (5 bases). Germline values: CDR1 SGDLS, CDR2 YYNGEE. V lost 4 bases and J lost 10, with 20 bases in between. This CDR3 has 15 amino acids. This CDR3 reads CASSNPRDGYRKLFF. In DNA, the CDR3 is TGTGCCAGCAGCAACCCCCGGGACGGGTATAGAAAACTGTTTTTT.

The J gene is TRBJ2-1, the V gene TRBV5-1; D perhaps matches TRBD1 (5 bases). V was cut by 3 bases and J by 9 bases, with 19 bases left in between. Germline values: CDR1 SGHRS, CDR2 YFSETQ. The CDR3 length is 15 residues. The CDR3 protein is CASSSGAAGDGEQFF. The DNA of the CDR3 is TGCGCCAGCAGCTCTGGGGCCGCTGGAGATGGTGAGCAGTTCTTC.

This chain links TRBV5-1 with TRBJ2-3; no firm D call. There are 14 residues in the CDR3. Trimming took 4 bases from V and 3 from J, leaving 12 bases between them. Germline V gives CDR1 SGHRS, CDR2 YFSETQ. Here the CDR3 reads CASSLNIVTDTQYF. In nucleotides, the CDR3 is TGCGCCAGCAGCCTGAACATAGTTACAGATACGCAGTATTTT.

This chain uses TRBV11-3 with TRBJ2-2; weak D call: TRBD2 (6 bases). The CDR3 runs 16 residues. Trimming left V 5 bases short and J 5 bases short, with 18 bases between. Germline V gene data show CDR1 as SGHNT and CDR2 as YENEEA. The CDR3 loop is CASSRGRGGKTGELFF. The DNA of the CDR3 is TGTGCCAGCAGCCGTGGTAGGGGAGGCAAGACCGGGGAGCTGTTTTTT.

The CDR3 region is CASGAGGPTGELFF. The CDR3 nucleotides read TGCGCCAGCGGCGCGGGAGGCCCCACCGGGGAGCTGTTTTTT. J is TRBJ2-2 and V is TRBV5-1; 8 bases align to TRBD2. Germline V lookup: CDR1 SGHRS, CDR2 YFSETQ. The ends lost 7 bases at V and 4 bases at J; junction bases unmatched: 6. The CDR3 spans 14 residues.

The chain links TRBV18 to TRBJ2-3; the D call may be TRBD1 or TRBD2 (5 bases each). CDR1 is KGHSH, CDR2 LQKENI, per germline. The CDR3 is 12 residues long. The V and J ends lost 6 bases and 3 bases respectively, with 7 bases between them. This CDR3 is CASSGPTDTQYF. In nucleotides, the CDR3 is TGTGCCAGCTCGGGACCAACAGATACGCAGTATTTT.

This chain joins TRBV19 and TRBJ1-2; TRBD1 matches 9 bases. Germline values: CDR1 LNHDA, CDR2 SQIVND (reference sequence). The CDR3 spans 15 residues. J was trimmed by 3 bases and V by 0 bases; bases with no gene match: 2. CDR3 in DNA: TGTGCCAGTAGTATAGATCGGGACAGGGACTATGGCTACACCTTC. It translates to CASSIDRDRDYGYTF.

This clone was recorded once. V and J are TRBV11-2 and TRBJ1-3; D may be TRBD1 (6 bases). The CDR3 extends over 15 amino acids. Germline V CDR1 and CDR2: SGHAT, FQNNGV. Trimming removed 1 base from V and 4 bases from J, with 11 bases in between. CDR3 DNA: TGTGCCAGCAGCTTAGCATCGGGGGCAGGAAACACCATATATTTT. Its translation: CASSLASGAGNTIYF.

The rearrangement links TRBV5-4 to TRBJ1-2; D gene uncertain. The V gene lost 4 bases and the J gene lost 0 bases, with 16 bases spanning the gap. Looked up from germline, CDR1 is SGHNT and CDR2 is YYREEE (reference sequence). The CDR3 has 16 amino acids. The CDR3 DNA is TGTGCCAGCAGCCCTAACCCACAGAGCCCTAACTATGGCTACACCTTC. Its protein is CASSPNPQSPNYGYTF. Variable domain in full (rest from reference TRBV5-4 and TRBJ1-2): ETGVTQSPTHLIKTRGQQVTLRCSSQSGHNTVSWYQQALGQGPQFIFQYYREEENGRGNFPPRFSGLQFPNYSSELNVNALELDDSALYLCASSPNPQSPNYGYTFGSGTRLTVV.

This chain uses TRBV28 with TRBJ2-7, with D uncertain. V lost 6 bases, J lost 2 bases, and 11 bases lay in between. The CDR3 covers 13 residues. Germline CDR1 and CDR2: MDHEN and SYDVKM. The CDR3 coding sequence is TGTGCCAGCAGCCTTGGACCTCCCTACGAGCAGTACTTC. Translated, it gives CASSLGPPYEQYF.

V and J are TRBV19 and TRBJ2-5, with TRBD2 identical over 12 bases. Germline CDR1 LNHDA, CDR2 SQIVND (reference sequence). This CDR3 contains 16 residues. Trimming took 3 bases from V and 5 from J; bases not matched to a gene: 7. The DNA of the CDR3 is TGTGCCAGTAGTATGCTAGCGGGAGGGCCGGGGGAGACCCAGTACTTC. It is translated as CASSMLAGGPGETQYF.

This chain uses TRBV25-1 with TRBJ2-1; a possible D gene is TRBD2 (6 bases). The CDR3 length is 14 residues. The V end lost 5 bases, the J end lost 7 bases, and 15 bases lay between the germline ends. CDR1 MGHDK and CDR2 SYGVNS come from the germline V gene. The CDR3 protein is CASSSGLGRNEQFF. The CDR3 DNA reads TGTGCCAGCAGTTCCGGGTTGGGGAGGAATGAGCAGTTCTTC.